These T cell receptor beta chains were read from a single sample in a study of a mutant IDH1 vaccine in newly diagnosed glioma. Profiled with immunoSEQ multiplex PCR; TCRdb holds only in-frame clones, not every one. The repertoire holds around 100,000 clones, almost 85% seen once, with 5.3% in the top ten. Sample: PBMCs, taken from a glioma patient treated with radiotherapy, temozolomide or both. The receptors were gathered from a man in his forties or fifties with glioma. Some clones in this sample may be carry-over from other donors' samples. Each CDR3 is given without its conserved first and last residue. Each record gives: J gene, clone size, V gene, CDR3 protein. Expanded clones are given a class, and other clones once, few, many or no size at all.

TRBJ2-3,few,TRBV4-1,ASSQATRGNTDTQY
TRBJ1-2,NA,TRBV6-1,ASSERRDGYYGYT
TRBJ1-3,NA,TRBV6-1,ASRLSGNTIY
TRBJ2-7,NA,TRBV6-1,ASSPWVVGGEQY
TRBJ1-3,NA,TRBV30,AWQVVSGNTIY
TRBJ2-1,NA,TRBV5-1,ASSQLAGGYNEQF
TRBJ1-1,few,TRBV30,AWSGLVLGAF
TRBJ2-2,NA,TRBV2,ASTEPPIETRANTGELF
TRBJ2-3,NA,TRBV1,TSSLAGACGTDTQY
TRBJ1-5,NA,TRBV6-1,ASGQGVRGWPQH
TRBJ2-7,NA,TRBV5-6,ASSLVLSGAYEQY
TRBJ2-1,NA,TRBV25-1,ASSEPQGTFNNEQF
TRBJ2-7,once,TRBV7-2,ASSSPYRSSYEQY
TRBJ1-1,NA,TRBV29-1,SHEGGQGYTEAF
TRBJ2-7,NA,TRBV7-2,ASRVQQGDYEQY
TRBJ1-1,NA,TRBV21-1,AMLALA
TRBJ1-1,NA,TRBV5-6,ASSLDAPNDRGEDTEAF
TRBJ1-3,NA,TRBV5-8,ASSLDSRNTIY
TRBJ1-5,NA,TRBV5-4,ASTVGGAGQPQH
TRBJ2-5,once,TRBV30,AWSSGSRH
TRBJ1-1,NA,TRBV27,ASSFTSGTRFDTEAF
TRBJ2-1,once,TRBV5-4,ASSLGLGVAQF
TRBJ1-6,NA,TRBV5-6,ASSLGYNSPLH
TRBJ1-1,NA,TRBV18,ASSPQERGREAF
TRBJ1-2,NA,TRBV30,AWSAGSGYT
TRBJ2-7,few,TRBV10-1,ASSLDRGYEQY
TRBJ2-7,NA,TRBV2,ASPGGGEQY
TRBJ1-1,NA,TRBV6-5,ASRGMTGNTEAF
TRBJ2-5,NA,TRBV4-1,ASSQDSSQETQY
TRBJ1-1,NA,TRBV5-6,ASSGTGMNTEAF
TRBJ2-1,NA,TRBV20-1,SASWGTEQF
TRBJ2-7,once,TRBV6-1,ASRGAYEQY
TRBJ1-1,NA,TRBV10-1,ASSSGGNTEAF
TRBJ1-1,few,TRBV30,AWSAPDRPTEAF
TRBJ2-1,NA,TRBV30,AWSVGNEQF
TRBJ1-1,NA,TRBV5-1,ASSPNDRGGAEAF
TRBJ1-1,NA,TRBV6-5,ASNFDRGNTEAF
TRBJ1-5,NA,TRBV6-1,ASSGTGEVGQPQH
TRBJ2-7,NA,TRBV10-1,ASARTGLSEQY
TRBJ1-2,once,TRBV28,AIDGSYGYT
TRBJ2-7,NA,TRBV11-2,ASYGQGGNEQY
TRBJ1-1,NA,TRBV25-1,ASTGGRAGTEAF
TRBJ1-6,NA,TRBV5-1,ASSLGESRNSPLH
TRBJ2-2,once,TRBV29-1,SGGPGQVPPNTGELF
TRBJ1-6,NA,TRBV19,ASTPGQGPAYNSPLH
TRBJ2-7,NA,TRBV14,ASSHRDRRYEQY
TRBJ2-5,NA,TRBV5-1,ASSKRDSFKGETQY
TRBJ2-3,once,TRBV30,AWSSDGTDTQY
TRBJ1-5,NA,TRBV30,AWSTQGNQPQH
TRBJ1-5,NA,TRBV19,ASSTTPGPQH
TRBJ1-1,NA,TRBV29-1,SGVGQDLMNTEAF
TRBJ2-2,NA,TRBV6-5,ASSYSAGPVGELF
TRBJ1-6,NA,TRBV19,ASSIYSYNSPLH
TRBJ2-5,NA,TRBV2,ASSRDGRGETQY
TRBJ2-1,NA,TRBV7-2,ASRRTSGGLEQF
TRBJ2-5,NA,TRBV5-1,ASSLTPIETQY
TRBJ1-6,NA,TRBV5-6,ASSYGQDRSSYNSPLH
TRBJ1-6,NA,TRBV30,AWGGGGNSPLH
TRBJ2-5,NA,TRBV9,ASSALEGTQY